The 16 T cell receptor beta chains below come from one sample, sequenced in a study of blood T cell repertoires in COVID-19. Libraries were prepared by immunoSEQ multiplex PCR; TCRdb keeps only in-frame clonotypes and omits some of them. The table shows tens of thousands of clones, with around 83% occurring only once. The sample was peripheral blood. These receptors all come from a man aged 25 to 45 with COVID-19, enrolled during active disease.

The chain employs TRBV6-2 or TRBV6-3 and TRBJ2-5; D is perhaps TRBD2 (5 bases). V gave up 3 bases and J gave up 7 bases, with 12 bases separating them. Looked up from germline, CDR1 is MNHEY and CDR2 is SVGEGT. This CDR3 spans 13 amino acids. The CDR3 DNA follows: TGTGCCAGCAGTTATCGGGATGCGGGGACCCAGTACTTC. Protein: CASSYRDAGTQYF.

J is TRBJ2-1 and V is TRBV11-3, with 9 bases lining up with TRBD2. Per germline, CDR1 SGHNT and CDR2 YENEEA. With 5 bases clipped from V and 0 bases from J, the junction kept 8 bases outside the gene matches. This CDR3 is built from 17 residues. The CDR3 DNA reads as TGTGCCAGCAGCCCCTCGACTAGCGGCTCCTCCTACAATGAGCAGTTCTTC. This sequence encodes CASSPSTSGSSYNEQFF.

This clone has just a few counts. Here the CDR3 reads CASSLGVAGQTYEQYF. CDR3 sequence (DNA): TGCGCCAGCAGCTTGGGAGTAGCGGGCCAGACCTACGAGCAGTACTTC. The rearrangement links TRBV5-1 to TRBJ2-7, with 7 positions matching TRBD2. V gave up 0 bases and J gave up 2 bases; unmatched junction bases: 8. Germline loops: CDR1 SGHRS, CDR2 YFSETQ. The CDR3 covers 16 residues.

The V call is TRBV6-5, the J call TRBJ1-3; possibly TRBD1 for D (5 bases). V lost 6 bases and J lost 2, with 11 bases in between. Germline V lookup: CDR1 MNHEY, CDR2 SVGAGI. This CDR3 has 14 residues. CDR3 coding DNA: TGTGCCAGCAGCCACAGGAGTACTGGAAACACCATATATTTT. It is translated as CASSHRSTGNTIYF.

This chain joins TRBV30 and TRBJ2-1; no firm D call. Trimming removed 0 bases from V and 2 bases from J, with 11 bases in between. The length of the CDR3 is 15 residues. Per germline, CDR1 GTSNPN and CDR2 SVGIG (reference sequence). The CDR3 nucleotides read TGTGCCTGGAGTGTTACTGCGCTTACCTACAATGAGCAGTTCTTC. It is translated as CAWSVTALTYNEQFF.

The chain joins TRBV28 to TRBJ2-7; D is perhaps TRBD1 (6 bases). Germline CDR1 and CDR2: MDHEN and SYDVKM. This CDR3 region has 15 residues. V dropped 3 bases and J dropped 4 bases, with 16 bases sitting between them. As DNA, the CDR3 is TGTGCCAGCAGTTTGAGGGTAGGGGGATTTTACGAGCAGTACTTC. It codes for CASSLRVGGFYEQYF.

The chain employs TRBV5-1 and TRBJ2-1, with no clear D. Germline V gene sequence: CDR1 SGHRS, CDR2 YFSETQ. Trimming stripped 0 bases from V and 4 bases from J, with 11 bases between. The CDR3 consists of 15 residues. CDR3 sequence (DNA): TGCGCCAGCAGCTTGGCTCGTCCTCTTTACAATGAGCAGTTCTTC. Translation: CASSLARPLYNEQFF.

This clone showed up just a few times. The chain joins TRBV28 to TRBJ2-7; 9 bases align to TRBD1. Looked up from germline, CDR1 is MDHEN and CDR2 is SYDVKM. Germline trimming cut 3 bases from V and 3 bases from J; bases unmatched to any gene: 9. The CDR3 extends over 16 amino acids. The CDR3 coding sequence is TGTGCCAGCAGTTTGCGGCCGGGGACAGGGTTCTACGAGCAGTACTTC. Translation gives CASSLRPGTGFYEQYF. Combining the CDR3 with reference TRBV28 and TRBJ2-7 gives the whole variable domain DVKVTQSSRYLVKRTGEKVFLECVQDMDHENMFWYRQDPGLGLRLIYFSYDVKMKEKGDIPEGYSVSREKKERFSLILESASTNQTSMYLCASSLRPGTGFYEQYFGPGTRLTVT.

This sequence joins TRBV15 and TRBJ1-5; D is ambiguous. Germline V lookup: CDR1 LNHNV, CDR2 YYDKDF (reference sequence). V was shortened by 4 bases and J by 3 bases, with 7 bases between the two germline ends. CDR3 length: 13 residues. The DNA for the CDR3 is TGTGCCACCAGCAACGGGGTCAATCAGCCCCAGCATTTT. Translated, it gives CATSNGVNQPQHF.

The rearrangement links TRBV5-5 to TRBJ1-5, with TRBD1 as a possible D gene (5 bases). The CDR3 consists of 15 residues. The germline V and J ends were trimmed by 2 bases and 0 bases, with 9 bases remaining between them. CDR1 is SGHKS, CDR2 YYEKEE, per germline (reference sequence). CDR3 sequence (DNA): TGTGCCAGCAGCTTTTCAGGGCCTAGCAATCAGCCCCAGCATTTT. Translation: CASSFSGPSNQPQHF. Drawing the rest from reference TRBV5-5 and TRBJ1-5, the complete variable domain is DAGVTQSPTHLIKTRGQQVTLRCSPISGHKSVSWYQQVLGQGPQFIFQYYEKEERGRGNFPDRFSARQFPNYSSELNVNALLLGDSALYLCASSFSGPSNQPQHFGDGTRLSIL.

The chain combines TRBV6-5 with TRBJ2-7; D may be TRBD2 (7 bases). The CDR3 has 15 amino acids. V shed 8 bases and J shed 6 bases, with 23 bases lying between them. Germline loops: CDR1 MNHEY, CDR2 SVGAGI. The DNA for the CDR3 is TGTGCCAGCCCGGCCGGGGGCCTTACGGGGGGCGAGCAGTACTTC. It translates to CASPAGGLTGGEQYF.

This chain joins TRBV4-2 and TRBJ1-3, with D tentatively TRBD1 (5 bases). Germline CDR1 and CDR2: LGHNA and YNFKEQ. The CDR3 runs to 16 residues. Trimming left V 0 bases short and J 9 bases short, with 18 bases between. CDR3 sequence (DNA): TGTGCCAGCAGCCAAGAAGCGCCGGGACTCGGGGCCACCATATATTTT. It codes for CASSQEAPGLGATIYF.

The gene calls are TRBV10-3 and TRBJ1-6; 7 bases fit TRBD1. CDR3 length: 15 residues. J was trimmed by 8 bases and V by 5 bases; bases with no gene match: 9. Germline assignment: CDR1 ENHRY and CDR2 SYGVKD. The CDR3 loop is CAISSLQGMDSPLHF. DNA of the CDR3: TGTGCCATCAGTTCGTTACAGGGGATGGATTCACCCCTCCACTTT.

CDR3 amino acids: CASRRTQGNSPLHF. In DNA, the CDR3 is TGTGCCAGTAGACGGACCCAGGGCAATTCACCCCTCCACTTT. This chain links TRBV19 with TRBJ1-6, with a weak D call TRBD1 (5 bases). Germline loops: CDR1 LNHDA, CDR2 SQIVND (reference sequence). The V gene lost 6 bases and the J gene lost 7 bases, with 13 bases spanning the gap. The CDR3 runs to 14 residues.

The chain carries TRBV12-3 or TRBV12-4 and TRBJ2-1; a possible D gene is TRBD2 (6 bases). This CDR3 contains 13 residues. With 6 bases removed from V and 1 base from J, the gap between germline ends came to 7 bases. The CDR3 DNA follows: TGTGCCAGCAGCGGAGGGTCCTACAATGAGCAGTTCTTC. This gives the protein CASSGGSYNEQFF.

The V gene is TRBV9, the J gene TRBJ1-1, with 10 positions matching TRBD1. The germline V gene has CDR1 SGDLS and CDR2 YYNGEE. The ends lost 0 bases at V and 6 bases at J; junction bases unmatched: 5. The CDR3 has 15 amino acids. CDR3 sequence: CASSVGLGQGAEAFF. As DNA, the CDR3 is TGTGCCAGCAGCGTAGGCCTCGGACAGGGGGCTGAAGCTTTCTTT.